This entry features one T cell receptor (beta chain) sequence. This sample is drawn from a study of blood T cell repertoires in COVID-19. About the research overall: COVID-19 samples from acute and convalescent phases originated in the United States, Italy and Spain. From T cells, B-cell-depleted T cells, or PBMCs came the material, which was cDNA or gDNA.

V lost 5 bases and J lost 4, with 11 bases in between. The CDR3 is 13 residues long. Germline V gene sequence: CDR1 LNHDA, CDR2 SQIVND (reference sequence). Sequencing used immunoSEQ multiplex PCR; TCRdb keeps in-frame clones, though not all of them. The repertoire consists of around 340,000 clones, with roughly nine tenths occurring once and the leading ten covering 3% to 4%. Patients in Seattle were enrolled during active infection, then followed longitudinally. The sequenced material came from peripheral blood. V usage is TRBV19 and J usage is TRBJ1-1, with a possible D match to TRBD1 (6 bases). The source of this sequence is a woman between 55 and 75 years old with COVID-19, enrolled during active disease. CDR3 bases: TGTGCCAGTAGTCAACAGGGTGGCACTGAAGCTTTCTTT. Its translation is CASSQQGGTEAFF.